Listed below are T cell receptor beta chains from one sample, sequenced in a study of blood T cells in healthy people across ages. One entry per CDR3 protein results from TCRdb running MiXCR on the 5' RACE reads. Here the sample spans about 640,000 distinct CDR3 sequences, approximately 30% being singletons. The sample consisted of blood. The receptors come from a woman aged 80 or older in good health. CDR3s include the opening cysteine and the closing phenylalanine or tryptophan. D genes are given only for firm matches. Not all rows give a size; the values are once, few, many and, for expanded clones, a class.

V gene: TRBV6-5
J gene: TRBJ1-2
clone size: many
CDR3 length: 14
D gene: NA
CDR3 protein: CASSLGPSGYGYTF
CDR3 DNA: TGTGCCAGCAGTTTGGGACCCTCCGGGTATGGCTACACCTTC

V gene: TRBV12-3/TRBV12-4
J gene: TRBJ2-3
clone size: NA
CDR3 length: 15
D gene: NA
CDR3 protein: CASRAGRVEADTQYF
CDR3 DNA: TGTGCCAGCAGGGCGGGACGAGTGGAAGCAGATACGCAGTATTTT

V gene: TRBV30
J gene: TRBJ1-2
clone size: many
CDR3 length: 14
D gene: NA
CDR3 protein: CAWIIQGVDHGYTF
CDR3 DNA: TGTGCCTGGATCATCCAAGGGGTCGACCATGGCTACACCTTC

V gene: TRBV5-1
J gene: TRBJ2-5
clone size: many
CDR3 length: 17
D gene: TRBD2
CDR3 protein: CASSWGTSGGVGETQYF
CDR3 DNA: TGCGCCAGCAGCTGGGGGACTAGCGGGGGAGTCGGAGAGACCCAGTACTTC

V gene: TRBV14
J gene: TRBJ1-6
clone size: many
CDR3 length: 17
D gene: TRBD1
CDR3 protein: CASSSRDRLSYNSPLHF
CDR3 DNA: TGTGCCAGCAGCTCCCGGGACAGACTCTCCTATAATTCACCCCTCCACTTT

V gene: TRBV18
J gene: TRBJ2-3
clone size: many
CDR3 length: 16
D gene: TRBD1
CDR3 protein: CASSPLGQGSTDTQYF
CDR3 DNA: TGTGCCAGCTCACCACTGGGACAGGGGAGCACAGATACGCAGTATTTT

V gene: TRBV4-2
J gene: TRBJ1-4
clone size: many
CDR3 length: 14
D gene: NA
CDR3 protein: CASSQDSTNEKLFF
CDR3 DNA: TGTGCCAGCAGCCAAGATTCCACTAATGAAAAACTGTTTTTT

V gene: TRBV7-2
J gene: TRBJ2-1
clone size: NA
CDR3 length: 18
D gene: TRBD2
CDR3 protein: CASSRGTSGRRLGGEQFF
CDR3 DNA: TGTGCCAGCAGCCGCGGGACTAGCGGGAGACGATTGGGCGGGGAGCAGTTCTTC

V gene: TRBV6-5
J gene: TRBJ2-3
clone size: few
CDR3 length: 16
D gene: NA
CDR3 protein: CASRQGSGTYTDTQYF
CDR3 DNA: TGTGCCAGCAGACAAGGGTCCGGGACCTACACAGATACGCAGTATTTT

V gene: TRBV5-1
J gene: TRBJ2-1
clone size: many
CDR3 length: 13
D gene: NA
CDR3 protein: CASSPTTYNEQFF
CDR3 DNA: TGCGCCAGCAGCCCCACGACCTACAATGAGCAGTTCTTC

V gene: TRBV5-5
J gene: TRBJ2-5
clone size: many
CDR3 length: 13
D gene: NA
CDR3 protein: CASSPRLQETQYF
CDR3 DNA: TGTGCCAGCAGCCCGAGGCTACAAGAGACCCAGTACTTC

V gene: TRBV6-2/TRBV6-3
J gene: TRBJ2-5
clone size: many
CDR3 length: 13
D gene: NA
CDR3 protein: CASSYTIQETQYF
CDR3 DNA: TGTGCCAGCAGTTACACGATTCAAGAGACCCAGTACTTC

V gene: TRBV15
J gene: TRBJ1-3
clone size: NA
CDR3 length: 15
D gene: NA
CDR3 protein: CATSRGRDGGNTIYF
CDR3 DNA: TGTGCCACCAGCAGAGGAAGGGACGGTGGAAACACCATATATTTT

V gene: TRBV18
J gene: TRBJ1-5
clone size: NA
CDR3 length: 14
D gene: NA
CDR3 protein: CASSSYRSNQPQHF
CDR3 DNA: TGTGCCAGCTCCTCCTACAGAAGCAATCAGCCCCAGCATTTT

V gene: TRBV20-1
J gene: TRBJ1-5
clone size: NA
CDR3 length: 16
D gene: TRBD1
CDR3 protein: CSAIPLQGASNQPQHF
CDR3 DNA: TGCAGTGCTATCCCTTTACAGGGGGCGAGCAATCAGCCCCAGCATTTT

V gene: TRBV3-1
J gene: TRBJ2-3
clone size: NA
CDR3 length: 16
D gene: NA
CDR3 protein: CASNRGEGDLTDTQYF
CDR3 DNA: TGTGCCAGCAACCGAGGCGAGGGGGACCTCACAGATACGCAGTATTTT

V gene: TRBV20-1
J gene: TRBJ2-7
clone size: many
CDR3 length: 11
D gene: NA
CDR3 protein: CSVRGGTSEYF
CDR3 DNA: TGCAGTGTCAGGGGGGGGACCTCGGAGTACTTC

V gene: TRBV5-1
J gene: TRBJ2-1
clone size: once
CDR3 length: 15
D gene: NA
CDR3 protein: CASSLEGLRYNEQFF
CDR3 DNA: TGCGCCAGCAGCTTGGAAGGGCTGAGGTACAATGAGCAGTTCTTC

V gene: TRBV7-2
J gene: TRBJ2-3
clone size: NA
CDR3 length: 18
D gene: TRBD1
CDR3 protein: CAGSDRTGTGTDTDTQYF
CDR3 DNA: TGTGCCGGCAGCGATAGAACCGGGACAGGGACCGACACAGATACGCAGTATTTT

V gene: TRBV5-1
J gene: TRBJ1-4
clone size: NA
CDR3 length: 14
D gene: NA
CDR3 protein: CASSFGTINEKLFF
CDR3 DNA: TGCGCCAGCAGCTTCGGGACCATCAATGAAAAACTGTTTTTT

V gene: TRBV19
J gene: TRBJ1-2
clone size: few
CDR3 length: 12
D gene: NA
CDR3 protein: CASSIPGYGYTF
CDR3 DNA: TGTGCCAGTAGTATACCGGGATATGGCTACACCTTC

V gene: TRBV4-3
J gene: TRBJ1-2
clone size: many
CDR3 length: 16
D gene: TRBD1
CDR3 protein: CASSQDTGGINYGYTF
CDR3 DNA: TGCGCCAGCAGCCAAGATACAGGGGGGATTAACTATGGCTACACCTTC

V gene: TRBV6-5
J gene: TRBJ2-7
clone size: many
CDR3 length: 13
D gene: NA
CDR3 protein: CASSYSTAYEQYF
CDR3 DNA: TGTGCCAGCAGTTACTCTACAGCCTACGAGCAGTACTTC